These 19 T cell receptor beta chains were sequenced from one sample in a study of blood T cell repertoires in COVID-19. The table came from immunoSEQ multiplex PCR; TCRdb's copy has only in-frame clones and leaves some out. The sample yields 130,000 to 150,000 clones, 80% to 85% seen once. The sample taken for sequencing was peripheral blood. The receptors here all came from a human donor in a cohort sampled during active COVID-19.

The chain combines TRBV19 with TRBJ1-6; 8 bases map to TRBD1. V shed 10 bases, J shed 0 bases, and the junction held 5 bases outside the gene matches. Germline CDR1 LNHDA, CDR2 SQIVND (reference sequence). This CDR3 has 15 amino acids. CDR3 sequence: CATTTGDSYNSPLHF. Here the CDR3 DNA reads TGTGCCACTACGACAGGGGACTCCTATAATTCACCCCTCCACTTT.

The genes are TRBV19 and TRBJ2-1; TRBD2 agrees at 10 bases. The V gene's germline CDR1 is LNHDA and CDR2 SQIVND (reference sequence). V shed 1 base and J 2 bases; nucleotides not matched to a gene: 2. The CDR3 is 16 amino acids. CDR3 residues: CASSIGSGGAYNEQFF. CDR3 coding DNA: TGTGCCAGTAGTATAGGCAGCGGGGGGGCCTACAATGAGCAGTTCTTC. Supplemented by reference TRBV19 and TRBJ2-1, the full variable domain reads DGGITQSPKYLFRKEGQNVTLSCEQNLNHDAMYWYRQDPGQGLRLIYYSQIVNDFQKGDIAEGYSVSREKKESFPLTVTSAQKNPTAFYLCASSIGSGGAYNEQFFGPGTRLTVL.

The V gene is TRBV15, the J gene TRBJ1-5; 8 bases agree with TRBD1. The CDR3 sequence is 16 residues long. Looked up from germline, CDR1 is LNHNV and CDR2 is YYDKDF (reference sequence). Trimming took 3 bases from V and 6 from J; bases not matched to a gene: 10. The CDR3 bases are TGTGCCACCAGCAGTGGGATCACAGGGGGGAGTCAGCCCCAGCATTTT. Translating gives CATSSGITGGSQPQHF.

The CDR3, as DNA: TGTGCCAGCAGGACAGGCCCTAACTATGGCTACACCTTC. Its protein product is CASRTGPNYGYTF. This chain links TRBV6-5 with TRBJ1-2; TRBD1 might be the D (6 bases). The CDR3 is made up of 13 amino acids. Trimming shortened V by 6 bases and J by 0 bases, and 8 bases separated the two germline ends. Germline CDR1 and CDR2: MNHEY and SVGAGI.

The chain is built from TRBV24-1 and TRBJ2-7; 8 nucleotides agree with TRBD1. The V segment lost 5 bases and the J segment 5 bases; nucleotides outside the gene matches: 7. This CDR3 has 14 amino acids. CDR1 is KGHDR, CDR2 SFDVKD, per germline. CDR3 residues: CATSAGTGGNEQYF. The CDR3 DNA follows: TGTGCCACCAGTGCCGGGACAGGCGGAAACGAGCAGTACTTC.

This CDR3 reads CASSPLGGEADTQYF. In DNA, the CDR3 is TGTGCCAGCTCACCATTAGGTGGGGAGGCAGATACGCAGTATTTT. V gene TRBV18 combines with J gene TRBJ2-3, with D tentatively TRBD2 (6 bases). Trimming removed 2 bases at V and 4 bases at J, with 13 bases between. The CDR3 sequence is 15 residues long. The germline gives CDR1 KGHSH, CDR2 LQKENI.

The chain has TRBV5-1 and TRBJ2-5; D is uncertain. V lost 4 bases to trimming and J lost 2 bases, with 12 bases between them. The CDR3 is 14 residues long. From germline, CDR1 is SGHRS and CDR2 YFSETQ. CDR3: CASSPSVRQETQYF. The CDR3 DNA reads as TGCGCCAGCAGCCCATCTGTGAGGCAAGAGACCCAGTACTTC.

This chain joins TRBV10-1 and TRBJ1-2, with 7 bases that match TRBD1. CDR1 and CDR2 (germline): WNHNN, SYGVQD (reference sequence). The ends lost 5 bases at V and 4 bases at J; junction bases unmatched: 4. The CDR3 covers 13 residues. The CDR3 region is CASSPRTGYGYTF. CDR3 bases: TGCGCCAGCAGTCCCCGGACAGGCTATGGCTACACCTTC.

The chain has TRBV11-2 and TRBJ2-6; 7 bases map to TRBD2. Germline CDR1 and CDR2: SGHAT and FQNNGV. The junction had 10 bases not matched to a gene; V was cut back by 5 bases and J by 0 bases. The CDR3 is 18 amino acids. The CDR3 region is CASSLRRGGGSGANVLTF. The CDR3 DNA reads TGTGCCAGCAGCCTACGCCGTGGGGGGGGCTCTGGGGCCAACGTCCTGACTTTC.

V is TRBV11-3 and J is TRBJ2-2; 7 bases are shared with TRBD2. CDR3 size: 18 residues. V was pared by 5 bases and J by 5 bases, with 17 bases of the junction left unmatched. Germline CDR1 and CDR2: SGHNT and YENEEA. This chain's CDR3 is CASSLGMGLWEGTGELFF. The CDR3 coding sequence is TGTGCCAGCAGCCTAGGAATGGGCCTATGGGAGGGGACCGGGGAGCTGTTTTTT.

In its sample, this clone was seen once. The rearrangement uses TRBV19 and TRBJ1-1, with D unclear. CDR1 is LNHDA and CDR2 is SQIVND in the germline V gene (reference sequence). V gave up 6 bases and J gave up 1 base, with 12 bases separating them. The CDR3 covers 14 residues. The CDR3 DNA reads TGTGCCAGTAGAGCCTTTGGGCAGAACACTGAAGCTTTCTTT. Its protein is CASRAFGQNTEAFF.

The V and J genes are TRBV5-1 and TRBJ1-4; TRBD1 might be the D (6 bases). Germline V gives CDR1 SGHRS, CDR2 YFSETQ. V was trimmed by 2 bases and J by 7 bases, leaving 15 bases between them. The CDR3 is 15 residues long. CDR3 sequence: CASSFQTGEGEKLFF. The CDR3 DNA sequence: TGCGCCAGCAGCTTTCAGACAGGAGAAGGTGAAAAACTGTTTTTT.

This chain uses TRBV18 with TRBJ1-1; 8 nucleotides align to TRBD1. V gave up 3 bases and J gave up 5 bases; unmatched junction bases: 8. The CDR3 covers 15 residues. Germline V lookup: CDR1 KGHSH, CDR2 LQKENI. CDR3 DNA: TGTGCCAGCTCACCCGCCGGACAGGGTGGGACTGAAGCTTTCTTT. It translates to CASSPAGQGGTEAFF.

This CDR3 reads CASRGQTNQPQHF. The CDR3 DNA is TGTGCCAGTAGGGGGCAGACCAATCAGCCCCAGCATTTT. This rearrangement joins TRBV19 to TRBJ1-5; D is possibly TRBD1 (5 bases). The length of the CDR3 is 13 residues. Germline lookup yields CDR1 LNHDA and CDR2 SQIVND (reference sequence). Trimming shortened V by 6 bases and J by 3 bases, and 9 bases separated the two germline ends.

The V and J genes are TRBV6-5 and TRBJ1-1; D perhaps matches TRBD1 (6 bases). The CDR3 is 10 amino acids. The germline V and J ends were trimmed by 7 bases and 6 bases, with 6 bases remaining between them. Germline loops: CDR1 MNHEY, CDR2 SVGAGI. The CDR3 DNA reads as TGTGCCAGCAACAGGGCTGAAGCTTTCTTT. Its translation: CASNRAEAFF.

The V gene is TRBV7-9, the J gene TRBJ1-1, with no clear D. The V gene lost 2 bases and the J gene lost 0 bases, with 10 bases spanning the gap. This CDR3 is built from 15 residues. Germline CDR1 reads SEHNR; CDR2 reads FQNEAQ (reference sequence). Here the CDR3 DNA reads TGTGCCAGCAGCTTACAGGCCTTAATGAACACTGAAGCTTTCTTT. As protein: CASSLQALMNTEAFF.

This chain uses TRBV12-3 or TRBV12-4 with TRBJ2-5; no clear D. This CDR3 is 11 amino acids long. Trimming removed 6 bases from V and 5 bases from J, with 7 bases in between. The CDR3 bases are TGTGCCAGCAGCCGACTTGAGACCCAGTACTTC. Its protein product is CASSRLETQYF.

The chain is built from TRBV9 and TRBJ2-5; 11 positions agree with TRBD2. Germline V lookup: CDR1 SGDLS, CDR2 YYNGEE. Trimming cost V 0 bases and J 4 bases; bases outside gene matches: 5. The CDR3 runs to 16 residues. Here the CDR3 DNA reads TGTGCCAGCAGCGTAGGGCTAGCGGGGGGATTAGAGACCCAGTACTTC. As protein: CASSVGLAGGLETQYF. The whole variable domain, remainder taken from reference TRBV9 and TRBJ2-5, is DSGVTQTPKHLITATGQRVTLRCSPRSGDLSVYWYQQSLDQGLQFLIQYYNGEERAKGNILERFSAQQFPDLHSELNLSSLELGDSALYFCASSVGLAGGLETQYFGPGTRLLVL.

J is TRBJ1-2 and V is TRBV5-6, with a possible D match to TRBD1 (5 bases). V was cut by 1 base and J by 8 bases, with 18 bases left in between. The CDR3 runs to 15 residues. The germline V gene has CDR1 SGHDT and CDR2 YYEEEE. CDR3 region: CASSLTLRAVEGYTF. Here the CDR3 DNA reads TGTGCCAGCAGCTTGACCCTCAGGGCTGTTGAAGGCTACACCTTC. Using reference TRBV5-6 and TRBJ1-2 for the parts outside the CDR3, the full variable domain is DAGVTQSPTHLIKTRGQQVTLRCSPKSGHDTVSWYQQALGQGPQFIFQYYEEEERQRGNFPDRFSGHQFPNYSSELNVNALLLGDSALYLCASSLTLRAVEGYTFGSGTRLTVV.